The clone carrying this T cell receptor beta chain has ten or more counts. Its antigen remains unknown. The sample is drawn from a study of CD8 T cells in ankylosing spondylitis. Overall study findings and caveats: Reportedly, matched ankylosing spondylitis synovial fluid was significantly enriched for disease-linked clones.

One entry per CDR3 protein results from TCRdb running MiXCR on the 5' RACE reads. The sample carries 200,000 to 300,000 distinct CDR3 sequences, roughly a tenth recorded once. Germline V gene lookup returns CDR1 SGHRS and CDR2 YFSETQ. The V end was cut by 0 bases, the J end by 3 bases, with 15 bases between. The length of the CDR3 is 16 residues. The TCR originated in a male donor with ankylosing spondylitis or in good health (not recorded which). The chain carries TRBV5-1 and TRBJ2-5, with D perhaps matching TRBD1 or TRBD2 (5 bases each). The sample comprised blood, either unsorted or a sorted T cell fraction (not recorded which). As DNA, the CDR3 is TGCGCCAGCAGCTTGGGGGACCGCTCCCAGGAAGAGACCCAGTACTTC. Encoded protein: CASSLGDRSQEETQYF.